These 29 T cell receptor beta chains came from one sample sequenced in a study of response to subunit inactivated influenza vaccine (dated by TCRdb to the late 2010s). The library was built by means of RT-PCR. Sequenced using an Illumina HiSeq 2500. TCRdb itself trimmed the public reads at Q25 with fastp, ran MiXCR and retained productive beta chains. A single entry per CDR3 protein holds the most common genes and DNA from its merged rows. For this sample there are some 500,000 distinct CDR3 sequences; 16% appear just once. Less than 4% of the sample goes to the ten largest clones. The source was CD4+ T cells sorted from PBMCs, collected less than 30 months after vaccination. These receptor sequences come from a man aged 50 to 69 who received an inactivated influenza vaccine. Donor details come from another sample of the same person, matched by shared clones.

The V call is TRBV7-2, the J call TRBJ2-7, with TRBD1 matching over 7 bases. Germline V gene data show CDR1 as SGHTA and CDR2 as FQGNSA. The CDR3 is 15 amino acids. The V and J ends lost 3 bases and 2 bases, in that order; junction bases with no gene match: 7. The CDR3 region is CASSFRGGSTYEQYF. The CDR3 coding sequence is TGTGCCAGCAGCTTCAGAGGGGGCTCTACCTACGAGCAGTACTTC.

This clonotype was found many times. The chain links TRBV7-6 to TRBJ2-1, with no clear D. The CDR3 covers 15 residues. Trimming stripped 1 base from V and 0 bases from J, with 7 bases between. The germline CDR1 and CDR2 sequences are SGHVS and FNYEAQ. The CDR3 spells CASSLGASSYNEQFF. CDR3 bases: TGTGCCAGCAGCTTAGGCGCAAGCTCCTACAATGAGCAGTTCTTC. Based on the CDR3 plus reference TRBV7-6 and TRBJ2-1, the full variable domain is GAGVSQSPRYKVTKRGQDVALRCDPISGHVSLYWYRQALGQGPEFLTYFNYEAQQDKSGLPNDRFSAERPEGSISTLTIQRTEQRDSAMYRCASSLGASSYNEQFFGPGTRLTVL.

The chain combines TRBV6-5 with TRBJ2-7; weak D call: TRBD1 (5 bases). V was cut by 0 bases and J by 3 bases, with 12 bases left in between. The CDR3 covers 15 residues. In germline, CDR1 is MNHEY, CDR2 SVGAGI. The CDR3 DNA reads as TGTGCCAGCAGTTACTCGATCCAGGGTTTCTACGAGCAGTACTTC. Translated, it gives CASSYSIQGFYEQYF.

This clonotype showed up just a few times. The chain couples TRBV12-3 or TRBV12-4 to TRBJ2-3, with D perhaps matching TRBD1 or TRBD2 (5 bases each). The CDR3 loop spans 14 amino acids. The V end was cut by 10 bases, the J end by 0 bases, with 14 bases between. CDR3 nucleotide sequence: TGTGCCAACTCACGGGGCGGAAGCACAGATACGCAGTATTTT. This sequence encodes CANSRGGSTDTQYF.

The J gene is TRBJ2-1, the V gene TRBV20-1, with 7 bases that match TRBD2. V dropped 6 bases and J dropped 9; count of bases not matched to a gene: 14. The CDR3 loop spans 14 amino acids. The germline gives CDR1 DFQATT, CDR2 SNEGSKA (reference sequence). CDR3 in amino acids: CSAPWTRLPPEQFF. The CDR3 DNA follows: TGCAGTGCCCCGTGGACTAGGCTTCCCCCTGAGCAGTTCTTC.

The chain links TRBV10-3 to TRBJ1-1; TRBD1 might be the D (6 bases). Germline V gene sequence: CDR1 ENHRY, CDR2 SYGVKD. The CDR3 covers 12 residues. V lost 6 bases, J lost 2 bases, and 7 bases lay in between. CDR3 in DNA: TGTGCCATCAGGGGACAAAACACTGAAGCTTTCTTT. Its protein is CAIRGQNTEAFF.

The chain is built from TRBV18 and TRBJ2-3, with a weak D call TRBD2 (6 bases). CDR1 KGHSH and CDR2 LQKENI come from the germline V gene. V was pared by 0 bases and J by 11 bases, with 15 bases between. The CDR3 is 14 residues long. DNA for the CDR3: TGTGCCAGCTCACCACCGTCGACACGGGGGAGGCAGTATTTT. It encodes CASSPPSTRGRQYF.

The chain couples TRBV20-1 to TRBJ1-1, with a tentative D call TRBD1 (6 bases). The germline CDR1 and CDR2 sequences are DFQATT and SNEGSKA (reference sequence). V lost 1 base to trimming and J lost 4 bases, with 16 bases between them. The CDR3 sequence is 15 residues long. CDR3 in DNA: TGCAGTGCTAGAGGCCTAGGGGGGGAAGGCACTGAAGCTTTCTTT. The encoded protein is CSARGLGGEGTEAFF.

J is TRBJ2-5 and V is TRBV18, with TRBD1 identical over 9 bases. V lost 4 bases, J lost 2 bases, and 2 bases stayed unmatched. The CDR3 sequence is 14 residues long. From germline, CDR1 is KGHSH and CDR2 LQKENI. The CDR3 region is CASSRTGEQETQYF. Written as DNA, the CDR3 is TGTGCCAGCTCACGGACAGGGGAACAAGAGACCCAGTACTTC.

The CDR3 coding sequence is TGCAGTGCTCTCCGGACAGGGGGATTGGGCTACACCTTC. Its translation: CSALRTGGLGYTF. The rearrangement uses TRBV20-1 and TRBJ1-2; TRBD1 matches 10 bases. This CDR3 comprises 13 residues. The V segment lost 5 bases and the J segment 8 bases; nucleotides outside the gene matches: 8. Germline V gene lookup returns CDR1 DFQATT and CDR2 SNEGSKA (reference sequence).

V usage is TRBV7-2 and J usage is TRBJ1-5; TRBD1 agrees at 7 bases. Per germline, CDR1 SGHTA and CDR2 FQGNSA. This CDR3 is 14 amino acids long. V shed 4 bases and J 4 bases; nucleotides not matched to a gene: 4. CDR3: CASSSTGWNQPQHF. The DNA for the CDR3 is TGTGCCAGCAGCTCGACAGGGTGGAATCAGCCCCAGCATTTT.

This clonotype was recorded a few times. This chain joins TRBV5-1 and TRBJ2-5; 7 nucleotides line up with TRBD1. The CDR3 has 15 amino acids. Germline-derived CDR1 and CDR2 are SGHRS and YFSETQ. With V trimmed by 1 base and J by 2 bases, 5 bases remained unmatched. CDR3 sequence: CASSLTGDVQETQYF. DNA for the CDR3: TGCGCCAGCAGCTTGACAGGGGATGTACAAGAGACCCAGTACTTC.

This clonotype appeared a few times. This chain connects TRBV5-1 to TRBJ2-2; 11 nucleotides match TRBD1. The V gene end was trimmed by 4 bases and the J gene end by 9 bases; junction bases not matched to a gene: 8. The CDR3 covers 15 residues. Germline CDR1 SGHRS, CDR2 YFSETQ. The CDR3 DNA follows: TGCGCCAGCAGCAAGGAGGACAGGGGGCTTTGGGAGCTGTTTTTT. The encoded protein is CASSKEDRGLWELFF.

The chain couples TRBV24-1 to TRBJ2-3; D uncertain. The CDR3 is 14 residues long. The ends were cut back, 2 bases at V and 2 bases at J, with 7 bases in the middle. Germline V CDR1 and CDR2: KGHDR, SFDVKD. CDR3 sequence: CATSDSLTTDTQYF. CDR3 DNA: TGTGCCACCAGTGATTCTCTGACCACAGATACGCAGTATTTT.

CDR3: CASSGTSGSSYNEQFF. CDR3 in DNA: TGCGCCAGCAGCGGGACTAGCGGGAGCTCCTACAATGAGCAGTTCTTC. The chain carries TRBV5-1 and TRBJ2-1; TRBD2 matches at 14 bases. From germline, CDR1 is SGHRS and CDR2 YFSETQ. This CDR3 is built from 16 residues. Unmatched junction bases numbered 0, after V lost 4 bases and J lost 0 bases.

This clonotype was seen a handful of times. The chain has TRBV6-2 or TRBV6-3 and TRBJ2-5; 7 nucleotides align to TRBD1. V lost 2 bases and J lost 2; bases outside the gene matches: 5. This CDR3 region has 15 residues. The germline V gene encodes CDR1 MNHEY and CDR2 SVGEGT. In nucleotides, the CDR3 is TGTGCCAGCAGTTACAGGGGACAGTCGCAAGAGACCCAGTACTTC. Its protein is CASSYRGQSQETQYF.

CDR3 protein: CASSQDRVIDTQYF. CDR3 nucleotide sequence: TGTGCCAGCAGCCAAGACAGGGTTATTGATACGCAGTATTTT. The chain employs TRBV11-2 and TRBJ2-3; 7 bases align to TRBD1. The CDR3 has 14 residues. V lost 5 bases, J lost 6 bases, and 8 bases stayed unmatched. CDR1 and CDR2 (germline): SGHAT, FQNNGV. Variable domain in full (rest from reference TRBV11-2 and TRBJ2-3): EAGVAQSPRYKIIEKRQSVAFWCNPISGHATLYWYQQILGQGPKLLIQFQNNGVVDDSQLPKDRFSAERLKGVDSTLKIQPAKLEDSAVYLCASSQDRVIDTQYFGPGTRLTVL.

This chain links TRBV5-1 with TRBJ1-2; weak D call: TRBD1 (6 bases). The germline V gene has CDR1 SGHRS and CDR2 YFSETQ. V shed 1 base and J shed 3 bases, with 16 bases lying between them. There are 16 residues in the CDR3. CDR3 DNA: TGCGCCAGCAGCTTGTCGGGACAAATGTCGGACTATGGCTACACCTTC. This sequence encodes CASSLSGQMSDYGYTF.

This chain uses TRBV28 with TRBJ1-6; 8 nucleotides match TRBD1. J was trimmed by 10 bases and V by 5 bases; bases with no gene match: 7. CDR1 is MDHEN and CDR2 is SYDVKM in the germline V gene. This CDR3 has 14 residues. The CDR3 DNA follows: TGTGCCAGCAGTCGGACAGGGTTTGGATCACCCCTCCACTTT. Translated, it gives CASSRTGFGSPLHF.

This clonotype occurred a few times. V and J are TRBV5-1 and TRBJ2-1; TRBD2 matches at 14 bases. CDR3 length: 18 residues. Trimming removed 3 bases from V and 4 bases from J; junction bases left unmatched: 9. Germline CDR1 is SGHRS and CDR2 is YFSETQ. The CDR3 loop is CASSWGTSGGLVYNEQFF. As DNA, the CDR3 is TGCGCCAGCAGCTGGGGGACTAGCGGGGGCCTCGTTTACAATGAGCAGTTCTTC.

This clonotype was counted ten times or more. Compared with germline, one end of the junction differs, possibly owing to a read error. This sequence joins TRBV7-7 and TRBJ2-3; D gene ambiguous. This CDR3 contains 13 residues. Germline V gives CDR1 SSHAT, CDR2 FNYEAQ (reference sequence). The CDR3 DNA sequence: TGTGCTAGCAGCAGAGAGAATACAGATACGCAGTATTTT. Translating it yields CASSRENTDTQYF.

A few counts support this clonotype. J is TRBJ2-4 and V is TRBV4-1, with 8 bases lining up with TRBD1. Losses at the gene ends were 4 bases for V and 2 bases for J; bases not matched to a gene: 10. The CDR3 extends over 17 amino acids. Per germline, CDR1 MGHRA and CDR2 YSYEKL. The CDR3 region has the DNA TGCGCCAGCAGCCCCCAAGGGACAGGAATCTCCAAAAACATTCAGTACTTC. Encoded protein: CASSPQGTGISKNIQYF.

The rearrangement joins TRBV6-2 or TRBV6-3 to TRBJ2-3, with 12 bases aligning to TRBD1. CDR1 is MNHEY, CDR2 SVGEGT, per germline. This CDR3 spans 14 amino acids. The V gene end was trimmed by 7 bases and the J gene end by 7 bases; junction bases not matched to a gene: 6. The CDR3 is CASTRDRGLYTQYF. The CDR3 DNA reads TGTGCCAGCACCAGGGACAGGGGGCTTTATACGCAGTATTTT.

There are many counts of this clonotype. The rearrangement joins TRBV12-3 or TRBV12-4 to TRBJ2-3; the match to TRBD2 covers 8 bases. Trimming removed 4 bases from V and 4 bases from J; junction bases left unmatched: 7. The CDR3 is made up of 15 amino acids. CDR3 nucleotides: TGTGCCAGCAGTTCCGGGACTAGTATTGCAGATACGCAGTATTTT. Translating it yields CASSSGTSIADTQYF.

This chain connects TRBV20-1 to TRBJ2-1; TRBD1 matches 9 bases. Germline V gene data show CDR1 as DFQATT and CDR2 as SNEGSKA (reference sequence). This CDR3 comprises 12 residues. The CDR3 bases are TGCAGATCCGGGACAGGGTATATTGAGCAGTTCTTC. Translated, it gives CRSGTGYIEQFF.

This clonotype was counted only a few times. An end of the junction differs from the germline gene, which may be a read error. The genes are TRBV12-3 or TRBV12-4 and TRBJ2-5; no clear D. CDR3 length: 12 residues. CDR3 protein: CASSLAGQIYNF. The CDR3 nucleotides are TGTGCCAGCAGTTTAGCTGGCCAAATATACAACTTC.

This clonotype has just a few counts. CDR3 protein: CASRFGETQYF. In DNA, the CDR3 is TGTGCCAGCAGGTTCGGGGAGACCCAGTACTTC. The V gene is TRBV12-3 or TRBV12-4, the J gene TRBJ2-5; D unclear. V lost 6 bases, J lost 5 bases, and 7 bases lay in between. The CDR3 length is 11 residues.

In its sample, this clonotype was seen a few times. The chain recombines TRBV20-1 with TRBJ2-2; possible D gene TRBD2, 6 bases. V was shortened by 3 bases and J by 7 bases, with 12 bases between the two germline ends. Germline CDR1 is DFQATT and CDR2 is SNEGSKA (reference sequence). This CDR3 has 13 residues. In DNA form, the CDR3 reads TGCAGTGCTAGTGAAGCGGGCCGCGGGGAGCTGTTTTTT. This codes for CSASEAGRGELFF.

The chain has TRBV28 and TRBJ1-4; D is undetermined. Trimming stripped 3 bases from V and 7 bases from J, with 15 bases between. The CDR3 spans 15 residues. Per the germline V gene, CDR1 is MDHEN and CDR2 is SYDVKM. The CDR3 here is CASSFRDPGGEKLFF. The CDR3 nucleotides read TGTGCCAGCAGTTTTAGGGATCCCGGAGGTGAAAAACTGTTTTTT.